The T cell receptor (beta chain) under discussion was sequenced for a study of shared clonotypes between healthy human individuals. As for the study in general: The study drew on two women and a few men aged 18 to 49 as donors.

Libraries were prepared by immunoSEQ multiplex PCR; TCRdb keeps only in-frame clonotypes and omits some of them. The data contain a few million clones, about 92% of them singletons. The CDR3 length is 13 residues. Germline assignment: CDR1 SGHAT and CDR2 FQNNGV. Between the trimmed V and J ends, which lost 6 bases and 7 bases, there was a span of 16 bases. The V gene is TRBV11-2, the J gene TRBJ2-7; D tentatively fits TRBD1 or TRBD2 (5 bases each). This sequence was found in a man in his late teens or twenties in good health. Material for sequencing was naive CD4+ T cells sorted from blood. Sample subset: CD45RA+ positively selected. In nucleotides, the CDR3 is TGTGCCAGCAGGGGGACCGCAGTGGGTGAGCAGTACTTC. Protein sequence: CASRGTAVGEQYF.